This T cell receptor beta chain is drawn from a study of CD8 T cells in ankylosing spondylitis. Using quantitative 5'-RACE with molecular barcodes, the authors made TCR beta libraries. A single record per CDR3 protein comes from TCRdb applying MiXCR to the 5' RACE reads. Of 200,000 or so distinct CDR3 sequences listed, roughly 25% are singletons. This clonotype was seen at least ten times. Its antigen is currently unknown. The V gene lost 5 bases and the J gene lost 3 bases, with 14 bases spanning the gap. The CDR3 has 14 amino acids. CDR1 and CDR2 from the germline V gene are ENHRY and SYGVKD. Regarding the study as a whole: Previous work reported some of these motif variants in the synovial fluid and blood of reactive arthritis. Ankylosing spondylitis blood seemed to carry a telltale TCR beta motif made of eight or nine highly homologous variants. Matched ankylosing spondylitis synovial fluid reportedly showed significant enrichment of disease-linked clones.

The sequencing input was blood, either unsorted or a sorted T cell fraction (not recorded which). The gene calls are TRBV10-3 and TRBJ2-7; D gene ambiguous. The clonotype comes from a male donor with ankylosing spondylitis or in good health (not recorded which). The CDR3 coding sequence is TGTGCCATCAGTCCGACTGGGCTAATCTACGAGCAGTACTTC. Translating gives CAISPTGLIYEQYF.